The next 6 T cell receptor beta chains were all read from a single sample in a study of identifying expanded T cells in peripheral blood. Libraries were prepared by immunoSEQ multiplex PCR; TCRdb keeps only in-frame clonotypes and omits some of them. This table has over 85,000 clones, about 91% appearing once. The sequencing sample was made of blood. All receptors come from a person aged 18 to 69 in good health.

V and J are TRBV27 and TRBJ2-7; the D is unclear. V dropped 6 bases and J dropped 4 bases, with 16 bases sitting between them. Per germline, CDR1 MNHEY and CDR2 SMNVEV (reference sequence). CDR3 length: 14 amino acids. CDR3 sequence reads: CASSPVYPPYEQYF. The CDR3 DNA sequence: TGTGCCAGCAGCCCAGTATATCCCCCTTACGAGCAGTACTTC.

This clone was seen many times. This chain links TRBV7-9 with TRBJ1-2; tentatively, D is TRBD1 (5 bases). CDR1 and CDR2 (germline): SEHNR, FQNEAQ (reference sequence). The CDR3 is 15 amino acids. V was trimmed by 1 base and J by 1 base, leaving 10 bases between them. The CDR3 bases are TGTGCCAGCAGCTTAGTTGGGACCAATAACTATGGCTACACCTTC. This sequence encodes CASSLVGTNNYGYTF.

This chain links TRBV12-5 with TRBJ2-3, with a possible D match to TRBD1 (5 bases). Trimming took off 1 base at V and 5 bases at J, with 10 bases between the two ends. Germline CDR1 and CDR2: LGHNT and FRNRAP. The CDR3 has 14 amino acids. CDR3: CASGLGGWGDTQYF. CDR3 nucleotide sequence: TGTGCTAGTGGTTTGGGGGGCTGGGGAGATACGCAGTATTTT.

This clone has only one observation. The chain recombines TRBV7-2 with TRBJ2-2; 8 positions match TRBD1. This CDR3 comprises 16 residues. The germline CDR1 and CDR2 sequences are SGHTA and FQGNSA. Unmatched junction bases numbered 7, after V lost 3 bases and J lost 4 bases. CDR3 amino acids: CASSFSGGAGTGELFF. CDR3 DNA sequence: TGTGCCAGCAGCTTCTCAGGGGGCGCGGGCACCGGGGAGCTGTTTTTT. The variable domain in full, completed from reference TRBV7-2 and TRBJ2-2, reads GAGVSQSPSNKVTEKGKDVELRCDPISGHTALYWYRQSLGQGLEFLIYFQGNSAPDKSGLPSDRFSAERTGGSVSTLTIQRTQQEDSAVYLCASSFSGGAGTGELFFGEGSRLTVL.

This clone showed up just a few times. This chain links TRBV19 with TRBJ2-6; 8 bases agree with TRBD1. Unmatched junction bases numbered 3, after V lost 5 bases and J lost 3 bases. The germline V gene has CDR1 LNHDA and CDR2 SQIVND (reference sequence). This CDR3 spans 15 amino acids. CDR3 sequence (DNA): TGTGCCAGTAGTCCGGGACAGGTTGGGGCCAACGTCCTGACTTTC. Translation: CASSPGQVGANVLTF. The full variable domain, completed using reference TRBV19 and TRBJ2-6, is DGGITQSPKYLFRKEGQNVTLSCEQNLNHDAMYWYRQDPGQGLRLIYYSQIVNDFQKGDIAEGYSVSREKKESFPLTVTSAQKNPTAFYLCASSPGQVGANVLTFGAGSRLTVL.

V usage is TRBV19 and J usage is TRBJ2-5; 7 nucleotides line up with TRBD2. The V segment lost 7 bases and the J segment 8 bases; nucleotides outside the gene matches: 13. CDR3 length: 14 amino acids. Per germline, CDR1 LNHDA and CDR2 SQIVND (reference sequence). The CDR3: CASTLTSRGETQYF. DNA for the CDR3: TGTGCCAGTACCCTAACGAGTCGGGGGGAAACCCAGTACTTC.